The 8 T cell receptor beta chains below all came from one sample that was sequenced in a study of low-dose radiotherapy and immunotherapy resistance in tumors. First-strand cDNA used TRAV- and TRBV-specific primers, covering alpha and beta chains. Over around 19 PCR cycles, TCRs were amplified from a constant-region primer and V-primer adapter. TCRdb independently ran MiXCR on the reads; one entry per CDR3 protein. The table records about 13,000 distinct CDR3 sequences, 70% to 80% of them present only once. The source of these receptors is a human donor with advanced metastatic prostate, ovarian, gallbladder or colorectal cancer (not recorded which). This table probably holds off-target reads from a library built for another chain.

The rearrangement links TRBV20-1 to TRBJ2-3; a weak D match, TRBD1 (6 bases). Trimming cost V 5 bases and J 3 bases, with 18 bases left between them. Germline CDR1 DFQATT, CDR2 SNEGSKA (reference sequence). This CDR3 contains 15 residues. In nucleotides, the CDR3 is TGCAGTGCTCCCTGGGACAATGAGCCGACAGATACGCAGTATTTT. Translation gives CSAPWDNEPTDTQYF.

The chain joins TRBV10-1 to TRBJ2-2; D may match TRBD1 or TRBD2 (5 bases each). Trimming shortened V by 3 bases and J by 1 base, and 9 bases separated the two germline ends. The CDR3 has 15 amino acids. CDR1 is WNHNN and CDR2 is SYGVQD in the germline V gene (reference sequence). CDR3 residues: CASSDGTQNTGELFF. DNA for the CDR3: TGCGCCAGCAGTGACGGGACCCAGAACACCGGGGAGCTGTTTTTT.

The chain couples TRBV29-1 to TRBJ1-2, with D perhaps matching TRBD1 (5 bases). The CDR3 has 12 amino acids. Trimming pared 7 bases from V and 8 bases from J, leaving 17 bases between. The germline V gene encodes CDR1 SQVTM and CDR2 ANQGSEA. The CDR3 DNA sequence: TGCAGCGGGGGGGAAAGAGATGACGGCTACACCTTC. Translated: CSGGERDDGYTF.

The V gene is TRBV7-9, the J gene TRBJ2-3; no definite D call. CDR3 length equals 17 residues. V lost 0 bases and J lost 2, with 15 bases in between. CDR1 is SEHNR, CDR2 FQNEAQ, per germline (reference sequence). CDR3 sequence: CASSLAPGLGSTDTQYF. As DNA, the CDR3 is TGTGCCAGCAGCTTAGCCCCGGGTCTCGGATCCACAGATACGCAGTATTTT.

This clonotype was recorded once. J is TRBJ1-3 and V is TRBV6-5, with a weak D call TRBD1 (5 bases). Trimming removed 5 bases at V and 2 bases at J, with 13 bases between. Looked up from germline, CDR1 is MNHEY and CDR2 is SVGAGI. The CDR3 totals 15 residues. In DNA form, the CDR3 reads TGTGCCAGCAGTACCGACGGGGACGCTGGAAACACCATATATTTT. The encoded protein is CASSTDGDAGNTIYF.

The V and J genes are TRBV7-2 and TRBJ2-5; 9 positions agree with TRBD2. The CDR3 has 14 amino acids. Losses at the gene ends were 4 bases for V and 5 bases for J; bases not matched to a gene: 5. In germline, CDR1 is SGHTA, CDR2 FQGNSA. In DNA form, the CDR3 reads TGTGCCAGCAGCTCTGCGGGGGGGTTGGAGACCCAGTACTTC. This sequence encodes CASSSAGGLETQYF.

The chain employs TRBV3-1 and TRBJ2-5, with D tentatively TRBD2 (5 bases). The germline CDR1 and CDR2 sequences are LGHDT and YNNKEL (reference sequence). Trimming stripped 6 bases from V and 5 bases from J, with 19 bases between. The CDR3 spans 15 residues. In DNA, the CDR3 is TGTGCCAGCAGTGTGCGGGCCCGAGGTCAGGAGACCCAGTACTTC. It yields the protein CASSVRARGQETQYF.

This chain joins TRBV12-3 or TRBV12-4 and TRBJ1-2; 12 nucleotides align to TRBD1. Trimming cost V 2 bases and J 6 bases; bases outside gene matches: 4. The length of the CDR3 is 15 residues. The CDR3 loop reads CASSLRDRGLHGYTF. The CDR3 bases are TGTGCCAGCAGTTTACGGGACAGGGGGCTTCATGGCTACACCTTC.